The 8 T cell receptor beta chains below all came from one sample that was sequenced in a study of technical replicates of blood from several donors. Profiling relied on immunoSEQ multiplex PCR, and the TCRdb table lists in-frame clones only, not all of them. This sample has approximately 15,000 clones; 80% to 85% occur once, and the top ten carry around 12%. Sequencing used PBMCs. Receptors originate from a human donor in good health.

The chain joins TRBV6-5 to TRBJ1-1; D remains unclear. Germline V gives CDR1 MNHEY, CDR2 SVGAGI. The V gene lost 6 bases and the J gene lost 1 base, with 12 bases spanning the gap. This CDR3 comprises 14 residues. Written as DNA, the CDR3 is TGTGCCAGCAGAACGGGTCTCCCGAACACTGAAGCTTTCTTT. Translating gives CASRTGLPNTEAFF.

The chain is built from TRBV5-1 and TRBJ2-1, with D perhaps TRBD2 (5 bases). The length of the CDR3 is 13 residues. Per the germline V gene, CDR1 is SGHRS and CDR2 is YFSETQ. The V and J ends lost 1 base and 7 bases respectively, with 9 bases between them. This CDR3 is CASSLSSRNEQFF. The CDR3, as DNA: TGCGCCAGCAGCTTGTCTAGCAGGAATGAGCAGTTCTTC.

The gene calls are TRBV19 and TRBJ2-7, with TRBD2 matching over 11 bases. Germline V gene sequence: CDR1 LNHDA, CDR2 SQIVND (reference sequence). The CDR3 is 14 amino acids. V lost 5 bases, J lost 4 bases, and 4 bases stayed unmatched. In DNA, the CDR3 is TGTGCCAGTAGTTTGGGACTAGCGGATTACGAGCAGTACTTC. It encodes CASSLGLADYEQYF.

The V gene is TRBV20-1, the J gene TRBJ2-7; tentatively, D is TRBD1 (5 bases). Deletions cut 5 bases from V and 4 bases from J, with 9 bases between. Germline lookup yields CDR1 DFQATT and CDR2 SNEGSKA (reference sequence). This CDR3 contains 11 residues. The CDR3 DNA reads as TGCAGTGCTGGCAGGGATTACGAGCAGTACTTC. It is translated as CSAGRDYEQYF.

The rearrangement joins TRBV7-9 to TRBJ1-1; 11 positions match TRBD1. After removal of 4 bases from V and 3 bases from J, the junction contained 4 bases not matched to a gene. In germline, CDR1 is SEHNR, CDR2 FQNEAQ (reference sequence). This CDR3 region has 15 residues. CDR3 in amino acids: CASSSRDRGYTEAFF. The DNA for the CDR3 is TGTGCCAGCAGCTCAAGGGACAGGGGGTACACTGAAGCTTTCTTT.

This clone was observed a handful of times. The CDR3 nucleotides read TGTGCCTGGAGCGATGGGAGGTATGGCTACACCTTC. Translating it yields CAWSDGRYGYTF. This chain joins TRBV30 and TRBJ1-2, with no clear D. V was pared by 3 bases and J by 5 bases, with 10 bases between. Germline V gene lookup returns CDR1 GTSNPN and CDR2 SVGIG (reference sequence). The CDR3 extends over 12 amino acids.

The rearrangement links TRBV28 to TRBJ2-7, with TRBD2 identical over 8 bases. This CDR3 spans 16 amino acids. CDR1 is MDHEN and CDR2 is SYDVKM in the germline V gene. V trimming: 1 base; J trimming: 1 base; junction bases outside the gene matches: 6. The CDR3 DNA is TGTGCCAGCAGTTTATCCGAGCGGGAGCTATCCTACGAGCAGTACTTC. Its protein is CASSLSERELSYEQYF.

V usage is TRBV5-4 and J usage is TRBJ2-7; weak D call: TRBD1 (6 bases). CDR3 length: 14 amino acids. Trimming cost V 4 bases and J 2 bases, with 13 bases left between them. Germline V gives CDR1 SGHNT, CDR2 YYREEE (reference sequence). DNA for the CDR3: TGTGCCAGCAGCCCGCGGACAGACGCCTACGAGCAGTACTTC. It codes for CASSPRTDAYEQYF.